The clone carrying this T cell receptor beta chain was counted between two and nine times. Its antigen is undetermined. This specimen comes from a study of shared clonotypes between healthy human individuals. Study-level findings and limits: The study found lower generation probabilities in non-shared clonotypes than in those shared by all four donors.

The CDR3 consists of 13 residues. Per the germline V gene, CDR1 is SEHNR and CDR2 is FQNEAQ (reference sequence). V was shortened by 1 base and J by 3 bases, with 4 bases between the two germline ends. In the naive CD8 group, cells lacked CD45RO and were positively selected for CCR7, so terminally differentiated effector memory CD45RA+ cells were left out. Every subset's genomic DNA went evenly onto several immunoSEQ plates. Repertoires were generated with immunoSEQ multiplex PCR, while TCRdb's copy carries only in-frame clones and drops some. The sample contains 600,000 or so clones, roughly 95% of which appear only once.

V and J are TRBV7-9 and TRBJ1-3; D is undetermined. The receptor was isolated from a woman in her 30s in good health. Sequenced material: naive CD8+ T cells sorted from blood. CDR3 coding DNA: TGTGCCAGCAGCTTAGGATATGGAAACACCATATATTTT. Translated: CASSLGYGNTIYF.